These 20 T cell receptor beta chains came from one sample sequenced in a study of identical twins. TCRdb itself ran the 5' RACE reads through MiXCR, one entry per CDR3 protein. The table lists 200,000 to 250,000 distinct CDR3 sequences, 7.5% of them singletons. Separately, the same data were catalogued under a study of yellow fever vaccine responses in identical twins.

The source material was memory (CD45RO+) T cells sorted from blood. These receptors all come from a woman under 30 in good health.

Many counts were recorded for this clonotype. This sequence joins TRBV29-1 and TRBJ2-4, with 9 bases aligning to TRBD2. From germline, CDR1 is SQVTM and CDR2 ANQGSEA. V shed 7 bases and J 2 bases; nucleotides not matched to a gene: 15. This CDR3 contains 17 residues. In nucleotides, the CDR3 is TGCAGCGCCGAGGGAGGACTAGCGAGTAGCTCCAAAAACATTCAGTACTTC. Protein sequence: CSAEGGLASSSKNIQYF.

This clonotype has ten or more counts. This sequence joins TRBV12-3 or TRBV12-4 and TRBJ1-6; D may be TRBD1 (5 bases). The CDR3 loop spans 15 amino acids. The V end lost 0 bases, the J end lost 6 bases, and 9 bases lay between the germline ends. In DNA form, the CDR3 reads TGTGCCAGCAGTTTAGCGGCAGGGAGTAATTCACCCCTCCACTTT. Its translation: CASSLAAGSNSPLHF.

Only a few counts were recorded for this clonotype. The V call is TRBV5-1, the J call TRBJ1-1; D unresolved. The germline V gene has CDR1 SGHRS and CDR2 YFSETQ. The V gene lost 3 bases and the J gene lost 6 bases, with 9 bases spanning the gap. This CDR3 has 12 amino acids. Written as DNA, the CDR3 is TGCGCCAGCAGCTCCCAGGAGGCTGAAGCTTTCTTT. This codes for CASSSQEAEAFF.

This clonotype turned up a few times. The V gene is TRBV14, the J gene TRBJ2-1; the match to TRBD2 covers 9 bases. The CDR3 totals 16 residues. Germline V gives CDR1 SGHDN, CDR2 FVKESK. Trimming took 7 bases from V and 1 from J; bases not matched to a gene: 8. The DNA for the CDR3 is TGTGCCAGCAATCCCTCAGGACTAGCGTCCTACAATGAGCAGTTCTTC. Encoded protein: CASNPSGLASYNEQFF.

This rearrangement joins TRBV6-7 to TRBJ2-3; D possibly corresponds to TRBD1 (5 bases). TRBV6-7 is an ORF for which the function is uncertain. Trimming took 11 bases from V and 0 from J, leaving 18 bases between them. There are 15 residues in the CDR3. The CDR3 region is CAPPLPTASTDTQYF. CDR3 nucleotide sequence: TGTGCCCCGCCCCTGCCGACAGCTAGCACAGATACGCAGTATTTT.

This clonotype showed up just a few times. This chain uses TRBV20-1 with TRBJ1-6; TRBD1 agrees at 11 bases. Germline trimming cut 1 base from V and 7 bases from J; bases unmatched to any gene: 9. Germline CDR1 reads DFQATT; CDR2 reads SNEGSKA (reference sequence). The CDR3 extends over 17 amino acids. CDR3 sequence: CSARVGTGGVNNSPLHF. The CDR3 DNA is TGCAGTGCTAGAGTTGGGACAGGGGGTGTTAACAATTCACCCCTCCACTTT.

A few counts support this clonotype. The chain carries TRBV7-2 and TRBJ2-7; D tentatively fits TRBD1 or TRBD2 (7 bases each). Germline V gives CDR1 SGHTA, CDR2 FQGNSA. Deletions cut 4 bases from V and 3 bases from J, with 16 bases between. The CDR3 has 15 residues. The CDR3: CASSSGGKRGYEQYF. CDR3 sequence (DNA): TGTGCCAGCAGCTCAGGGGGGAAGCGGGGCTACGAGCAGTACTTC.

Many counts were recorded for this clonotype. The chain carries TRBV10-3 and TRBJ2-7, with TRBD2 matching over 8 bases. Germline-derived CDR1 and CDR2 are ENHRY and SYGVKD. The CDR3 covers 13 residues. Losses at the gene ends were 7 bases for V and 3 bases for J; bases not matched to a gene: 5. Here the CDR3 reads CAIKLAANYEQYF. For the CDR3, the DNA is TGTGCCATCAAACTAGCGGCTAACTACGAGCAGTACTTC.

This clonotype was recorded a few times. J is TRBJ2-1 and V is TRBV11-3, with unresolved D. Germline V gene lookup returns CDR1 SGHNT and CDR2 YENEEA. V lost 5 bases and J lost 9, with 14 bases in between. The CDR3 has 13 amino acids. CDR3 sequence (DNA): TGTGCCAGCAGCCGGAACCAAGTGAGTGAGCAGTTCTTC. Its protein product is CASSRNQVSEQFF. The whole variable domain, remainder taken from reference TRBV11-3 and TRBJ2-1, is EAGVVQSPRYKIIEKKQPVAFWCNPISGHNTLYWYLQNLGQGPELLIRYENEEAVDDSQLPKDRFSAERLKGVDSTLKIQPAELGDSAVYLCASSRNQVSEQFFGPGTRLTVL.

CDR3 region: CASSYSIGRADTQYF. The DNA for the CDR3 is TGTGCCAGCAGTTACTCGATAGGAAGGGCAGATACGCAGTATTTT. This rearrangement joins TRBV6-5 to TRBJ2-3; D remains ambiguous. This CDR3 spans 15 amino acids. Germline lookup yields CDR1 MNHEY and CDR2 SVGAGI. V lost 0 bases and J 4 bases, leaving 11 bases between the germline ends.

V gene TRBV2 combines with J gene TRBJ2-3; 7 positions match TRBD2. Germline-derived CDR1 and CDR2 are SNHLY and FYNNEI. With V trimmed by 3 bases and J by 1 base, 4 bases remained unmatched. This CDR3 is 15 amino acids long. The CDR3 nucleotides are TGTGCCAGCAGTGAGGCGGGAGCTGGCACAGATACGCAGTATTTT. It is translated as CASSEAGAGTDTQYF.

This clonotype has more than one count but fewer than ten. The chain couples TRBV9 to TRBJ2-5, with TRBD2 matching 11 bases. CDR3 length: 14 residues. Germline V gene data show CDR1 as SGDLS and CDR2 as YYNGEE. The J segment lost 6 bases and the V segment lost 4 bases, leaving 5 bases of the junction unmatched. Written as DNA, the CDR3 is TGTGCCAGCAGCTCCGGGACTAGCGGCCAGACCCAGTACTTC. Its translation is CASSSGTSGQTQYF.

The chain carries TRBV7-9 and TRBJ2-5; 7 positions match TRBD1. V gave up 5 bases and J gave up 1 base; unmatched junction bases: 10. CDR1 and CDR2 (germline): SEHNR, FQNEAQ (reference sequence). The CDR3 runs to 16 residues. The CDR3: CASSRDTQGTQETQYF. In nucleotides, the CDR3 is TGTGCCAGCAGCCGTGATACACAGGGGACCCAAGAGACCCAGTACTTC.

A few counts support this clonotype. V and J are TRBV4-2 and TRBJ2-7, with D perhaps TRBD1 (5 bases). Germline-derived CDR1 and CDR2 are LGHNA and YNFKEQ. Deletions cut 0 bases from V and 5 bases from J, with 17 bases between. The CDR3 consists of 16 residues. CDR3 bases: TGTGCCAGCAGCCAAGAAGGTGAAGGGGTACGGAACGAGCAGTACTTC. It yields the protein CASSQEGEGVRNEQYF.

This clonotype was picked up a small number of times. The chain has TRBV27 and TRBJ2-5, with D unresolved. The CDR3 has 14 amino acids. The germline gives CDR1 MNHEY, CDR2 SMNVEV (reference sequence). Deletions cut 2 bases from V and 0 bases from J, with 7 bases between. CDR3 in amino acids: CASSLLGYQETQYF. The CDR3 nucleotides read TGTGCCAGCAGTTTACTTGGGTACCAAGAGACCCAGTACTTC.

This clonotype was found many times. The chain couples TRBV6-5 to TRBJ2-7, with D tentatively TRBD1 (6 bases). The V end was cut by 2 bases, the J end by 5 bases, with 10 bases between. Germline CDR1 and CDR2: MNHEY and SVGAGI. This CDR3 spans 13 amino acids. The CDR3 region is CASSYVGADEQYF. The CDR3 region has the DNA TGTGCCAGCAGTTACGTGGGGGCAGACGAGCAGTACTTC.

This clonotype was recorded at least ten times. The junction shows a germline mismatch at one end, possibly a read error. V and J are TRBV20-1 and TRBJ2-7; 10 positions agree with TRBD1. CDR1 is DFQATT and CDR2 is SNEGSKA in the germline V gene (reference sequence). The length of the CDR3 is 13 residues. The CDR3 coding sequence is TGCAGTGCTCGAGAGGGACAGGGGATTGAGCAGTACTTC. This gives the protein CSAREGQGIEQYF.

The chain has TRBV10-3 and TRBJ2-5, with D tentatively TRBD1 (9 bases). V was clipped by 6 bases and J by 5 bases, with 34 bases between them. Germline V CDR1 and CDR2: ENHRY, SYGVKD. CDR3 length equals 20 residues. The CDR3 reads CAISGGTGGGRKGSQETQYF. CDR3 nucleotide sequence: TGTGCCATCAGCGGGGGAACAGGGGGCGGGAGGAAGGGCTCACAGGAGACCCAGTACTTC.

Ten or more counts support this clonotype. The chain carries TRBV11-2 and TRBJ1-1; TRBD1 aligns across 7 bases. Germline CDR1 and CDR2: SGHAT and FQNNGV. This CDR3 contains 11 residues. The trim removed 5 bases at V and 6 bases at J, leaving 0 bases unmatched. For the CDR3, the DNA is TGTGCCAGCAGCGACAGGGCTGAAGCTTTCTTT. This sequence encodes CASSDRAEAFF.

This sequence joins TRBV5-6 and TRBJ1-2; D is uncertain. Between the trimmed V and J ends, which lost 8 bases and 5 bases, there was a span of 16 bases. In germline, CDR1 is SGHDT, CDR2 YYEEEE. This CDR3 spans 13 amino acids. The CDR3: CARSPGLLYGYTF. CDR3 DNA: TGTGCCAGGAGCCCCGGGCTCCTTTATGGCTACACCTTC. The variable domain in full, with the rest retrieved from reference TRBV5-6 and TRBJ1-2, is DAGVTQSPTHLIKTRGQQVTLRCSPKSGHDTVSWYQQALGQGPQFIFQYYEEEERQRGNFPDRFSGHQFPNYSSELNVNALLLGDSALYLCARSPGLLYGYTFGSGTRLTVV.